One and the same sample provided the 10 T cell receptor beta chains below, sequenced in a study of cytomegalovirus exposure and HLA in healthy donors. In the PCR, 60 Vbeta and 13 Jbeta primers were used. Data came from immunoSEQ multiplex PCR; TCRdb stores just in-frame clones and leaves some out. The sample has approximately 150,000 clones; about four fifths are singletons. The material sequenced was PBMCs. The receptors originated from a man aged 30 to 45 in good health and CMV-seronegative.

V usage is TRBV28 and J usage is TRBJ1-2; D gene uncertain. This CDR3 comprises 15 residues. V was clipped by 8 bases and J by 1 base, with 17 bases between them. Per germline, CDR1 MDHEN and CDR2 SYDVKM. DNA of the CDR3: TGTGCCAGCCTCACCAAGCGGATAAATAACTATGGCTACACCTTC. Residues: CASLTKRINNYGYTF.

The chain combines TRBV18 with TRBJ2-7, with no clear D. The V end lost 3 bases, the J end lost 3 bases, and 9 bases lay between the germline ends. Germline CDR1 and CDR2: KGHSH and LQKENI. The length of the CDR3 is 13 residues. DNA for the CDR3: TGTGCCAGCTCACCGGCGGTGAGCTACGAGCAGTACTTC. Translated, it gives CASSPAVSYEQYF.

This clone turned up a few times. The rearrangement uses TRBV5-1 and TRBJ2-1; a possible D gene is TRBD2 (6 bases). CDR3 length: 16 residues. The germline gives CDR1 SGHRS, CDR2 YFSETQ. Trimming took off 4 bases at V and 7 bases at J, with 21 bases between the two ends. The CDR3 DNA reads TGCGCCAGCAGCATGGATGTCGGACGGGGGTCGAATGAGCAGTTCTTC. This encodes CASSMDVGRGSNEQFF.

The V gene is TRBV30, the J gene TRBJ1-1; D is possibly TRBD1 (6 bases). V was clipped by 4 bases and J by 2 bases, with 14 bases between them. The CDR3 is 14 amino acids. Germline assignment: CDR1 GTSNPN and CDR2 SVGIG (reference sequence). The DNA for the CDR3 is TGTGCCTGGATTAAATCGGGACATAACACTGAAGCTTTCTTT. Its protein product is CAWIKSGHNTEAFF.

The chain uses TRBV30 and TRBJ1-6; 7 bases fit TRBD1. The V gene end was trimmed by 5 bases and the J gene end by 7 bases; junction bases not matched to a gene: 8. Germline values: CDR1 GTSNPN, CDR2 SVGIG (reference sequence). The CDR3 runs 14 residues. CDR3 nucleotide sequence: TGTGCCTGGGGTAAACAGGGGTGGAATTCACCCCTCCACTTT. Translation gives CAWGKQGWNSPLHF.

This clone was seen a few times. J is TRBJ2-7 and V is TRBV5-4; 7 nucleotides agree with TRBD2. J was trimmed by 4 bases and V by 2 bases; bases with no gene match: 3. Germline CDR1 SGHNT, CDR2 YYREEE (reference sequence). The CDR3 contains 13 residues. Here the CDR3 DNA reads TGTGCCAGCAGCTTAACGGGAGGATACGAGCAGTACTTC. It is translated as CASSLTGGYEQYF.

J is TRBJ2-6 and V is TRBV14; no firm D call. V was trimmed by 4 bases and J by 2 bases, leaving 3 bases between them. The CDR3 covers 13 residues. Germline CDR1 reads SGHDN; CDR2 reads FVKESK. The CDR3 sequence: CASSLTGANVLTF. As DNA, the CDR3 is TGTGCCAGCAGCCTAACTGGGGCCAACGTCCTGACTTTC. The full variable domain, completed using reference TRBV14 and TRBJ2-6, is EAGVTQFPSHSVIEKGQTVTLRCDPISGHDNLYWYRRVMGKEIKFLLHFVKESKQDESGMPNNRFLAERTGGTYSTLKVQPAELEDSGVYFCASSLTGANVLTFGAGSRLTVL.

In this sample, this clone turned up once. The rearrangement joins TRBV28 to TRBJ2-5, with 7 bases identical to TRBD2. In germline, CDR1 is MDHEN, CDR2 SYDVKM. The CDR3 sequence is 16 residues long. V dropped 2 bases and J dropped 5; count of bases not matched to a gene: 11. The CDR3, as DNA: TGTGCCAGCAGTTTAAGGGTGGGAGGGCCTAGGGAGACCCAGTACTTC. The encoded protein is CASSLRVGGPRETQYF.

The chain combines TRBV7-8 with TRBJ1-2; D unresolved. The CDR3 sequence is 13 residues long. Trimming took 1 base from V and 1 from J, leaving 4 bases between them. CDR1 is SGHVS and CDR2 is FQNEAQ in the germline V gene. The CDR3 DNA follows: TGTGCCAGCAGCTTAGACAGTAACTATGGCTACACCTTC. It yields the protein CASSLDSNYGYTF.

The chain employs TRBV25-1 and TRBJ2-3, with 11 bases lining up with TRBD2. CDR3 size: 15 residues. Germline trimming cut 4 bases from V and 1 base from J; bases unmatched to any gene: 1. Germline lookup yields CDR1 MGHDK and CDR2 SYGVNS. The CDR3 loop reads CASSVGLAGTDTQYF. CDR3 nucleotide sequence: TGTGCCAGCAGTGTGGGACTAGCGGGCACAGATACGCAGTATTTT. The variable domain in full, completed from reference TRBV25-1 and TRBJ2-3, reads EADIYQTPRYLVIGTGKKITLECSQTMGHDKMYWYQQDPGMELHLIHYSYGVNSTEKGDLSSESTVSRIRTEHFPLTLESARPSHTSQYLCASSVGLAGTDTQYFGPGTRLTVL.